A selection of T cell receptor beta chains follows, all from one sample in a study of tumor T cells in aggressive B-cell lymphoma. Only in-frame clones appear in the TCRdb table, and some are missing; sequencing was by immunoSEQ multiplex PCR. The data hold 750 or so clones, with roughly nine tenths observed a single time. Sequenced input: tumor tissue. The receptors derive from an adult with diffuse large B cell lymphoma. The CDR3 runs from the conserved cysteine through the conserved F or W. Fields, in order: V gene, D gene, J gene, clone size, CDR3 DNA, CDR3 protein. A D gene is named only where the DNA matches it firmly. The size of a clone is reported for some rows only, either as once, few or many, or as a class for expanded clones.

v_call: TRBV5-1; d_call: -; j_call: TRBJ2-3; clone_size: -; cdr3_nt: TGCGCCAGCAGCTTGCCCGCTAGAGAGGCGGATACGCAGTATTTT; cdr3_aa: CASSLPAREADTQYF
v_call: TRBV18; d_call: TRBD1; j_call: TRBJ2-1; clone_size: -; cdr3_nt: TGTGCCAGCTCACCACCGCTGGGACAGGGCCAGGGCGGTGAGCAGTTCTTC; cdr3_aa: CASSPPLGQGQGGEQFF
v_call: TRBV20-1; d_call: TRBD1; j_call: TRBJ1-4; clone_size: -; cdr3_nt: TGCAGTGCTAGAGAAGGGACAGTTCCGTTTTTT; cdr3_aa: CSAREGTVPFF
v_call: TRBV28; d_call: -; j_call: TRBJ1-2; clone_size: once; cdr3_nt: TGTGCCAGCAGTCTACCCCAGCGAGGTGATTATGGCTACACCTTC; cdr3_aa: CASSLPQRGDYGYTF
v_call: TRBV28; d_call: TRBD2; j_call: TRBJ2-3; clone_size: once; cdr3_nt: TGTGCCAGCAGTGTAGCGGGAGTAAGAGATACGCAGTATTTT; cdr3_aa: CASSVAGVRDTQYF
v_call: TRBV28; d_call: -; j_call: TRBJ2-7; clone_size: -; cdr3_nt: TGTGCCAGCACAGGCAGGAATTCCTACGAGCAGTACTTC; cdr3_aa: CASTGRNSYEQYF
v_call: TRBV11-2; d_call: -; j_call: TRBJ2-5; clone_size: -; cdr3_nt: TGTGCCAGCAGCTCTTGGACACCGGAGAGGGAGACCCAGTACTTC; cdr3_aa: CASSSWTPERETQYF
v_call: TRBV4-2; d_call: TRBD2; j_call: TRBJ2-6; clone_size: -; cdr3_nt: TGTGCCAGCAGCCAAGATCGGGCCGGGGGGTCCAACGTCCTGACTTTC; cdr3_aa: CASSQDRAGGSNVLTF
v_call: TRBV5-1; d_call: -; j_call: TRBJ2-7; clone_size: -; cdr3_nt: TGCGCCAGCAGCTGGCTAGCGTCCTACGAGCAGTACTTC; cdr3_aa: CASSWLASYEQYF
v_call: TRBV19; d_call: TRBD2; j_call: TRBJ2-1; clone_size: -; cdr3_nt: TGTGCCAGTAGTATTAGCGGGAGGGCCGGTGAGCAGTTCTTC; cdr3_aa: CASSISGRAGEQFF
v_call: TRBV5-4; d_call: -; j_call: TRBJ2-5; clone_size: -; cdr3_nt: TGTGCCAGCAGCTTGGCTGGGGGCGGACGGACCCAGTACTTC; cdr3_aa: CASSLAGGGRTQYF
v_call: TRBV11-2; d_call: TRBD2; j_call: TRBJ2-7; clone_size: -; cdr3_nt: TGTGCCAGCAGCTTCGCCCCTGTCGGTGGGAGGGCCTACGAGCAGTACTTC; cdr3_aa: CASSFAPVGGRAYEQYF
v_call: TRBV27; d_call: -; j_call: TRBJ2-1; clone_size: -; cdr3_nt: TGTGCCAGCAGGGTAGGGGGAAATGAGCAGTTCTTC; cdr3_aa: CASRVGGNEQFF
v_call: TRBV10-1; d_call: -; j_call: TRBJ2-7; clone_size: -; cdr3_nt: TGCGCCAGCGATCGGCAGGCCGAGCAGTACTTC; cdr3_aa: CASDRQAEQYF
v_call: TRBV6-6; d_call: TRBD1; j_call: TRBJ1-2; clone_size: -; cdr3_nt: TGTGCCAGCAGTTGGGGACAGAATTATGGCTACACCTTC; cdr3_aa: CASSWGQNYGYTF
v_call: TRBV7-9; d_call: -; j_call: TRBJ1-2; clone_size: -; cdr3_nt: TGTGCCAGCAGCCGACAGTATAACTATGGCTACACCTTC; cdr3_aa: CASSRQYNYGYTF
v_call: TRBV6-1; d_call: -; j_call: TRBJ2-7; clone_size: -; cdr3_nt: TGTGCCAGCAGTGAAAGTGGCAGGGAATACGAGCAGTACTTC; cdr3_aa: CASSESGREYEQYF
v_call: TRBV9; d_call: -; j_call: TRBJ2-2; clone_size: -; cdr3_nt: TGTGCCAGCAGCGTACAGGGAAGTGTCACCGGGGAGCTGTTTTTT; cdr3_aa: CASSVQGSVTGELFF
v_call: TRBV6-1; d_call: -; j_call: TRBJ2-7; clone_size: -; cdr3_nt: TGTGCCAGCAGTGACCCAGGGTACGAGCAGTACTTC; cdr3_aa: CASSDPGYEQYF
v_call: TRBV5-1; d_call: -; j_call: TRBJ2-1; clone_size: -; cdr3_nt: TGCGCCAGCAGCTTGGACCCAGACTTGGGCAATGAGCAGTTCTTC; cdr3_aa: CASSLDPDLGNEQFF
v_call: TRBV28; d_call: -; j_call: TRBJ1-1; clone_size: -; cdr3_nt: TGTGCCAGCAGTTTCGTGGCTCCAACTGAAGCTTTCTTT; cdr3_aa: CASSFVAPTEAFF
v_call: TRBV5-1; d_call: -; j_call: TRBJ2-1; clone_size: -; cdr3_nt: TGCGCCGGCAGCTTGGACCCAGACTTGGGCAATGAGCAGTTCTTC; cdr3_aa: CAGSLDPDLGNEQFF
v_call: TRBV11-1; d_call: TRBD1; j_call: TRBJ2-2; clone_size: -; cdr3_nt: TGTGCCAGCAGCTTTTTCAGGGGGCGTTTCACCGGGGAGCTGTTTTTT; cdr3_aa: CASSFFRGRFTGELFF
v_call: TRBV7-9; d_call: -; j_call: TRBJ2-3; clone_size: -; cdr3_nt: TGTGCCAGCAGCTTAGCCGGCAGGGGCGATACGCAGTATTTT; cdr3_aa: CASSLAGRGDTQYF
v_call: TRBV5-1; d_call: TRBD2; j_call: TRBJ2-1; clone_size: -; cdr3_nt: TGCGCCAGCAGCTTGGCCGGGACTAGCAATGAGCAGTTCTTC; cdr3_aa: CASSLAGTSNEQFF
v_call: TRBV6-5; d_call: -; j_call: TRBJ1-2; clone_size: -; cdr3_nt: TGTGCCAGCAGTCGGGACTTCAACTATGGCTACACCTTC; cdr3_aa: CASSRDFNYGYTF
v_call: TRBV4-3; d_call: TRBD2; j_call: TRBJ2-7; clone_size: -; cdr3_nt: TGCGCCAGCAGCCCCAGACTAGCGTTATCCTACGAGCAGTACTTC; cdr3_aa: CASSPRLALSYEQYF
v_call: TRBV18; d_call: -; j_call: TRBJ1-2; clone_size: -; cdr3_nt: TGTGCCAGCTCACCTCTACCGGAGAACTATGGCTACACCTTC; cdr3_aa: CASSPLPENYGYTF
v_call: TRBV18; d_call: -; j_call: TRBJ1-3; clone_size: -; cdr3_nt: TGTGCCAGCTCACACGGACAACCTGGAAACACCATATATTTT; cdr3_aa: CASSHGQPGNTIYF
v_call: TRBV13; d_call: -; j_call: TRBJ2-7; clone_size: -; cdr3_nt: TGTGCCAGCAGCTTAGGCGGTACCTACGAGCAGTACTTC; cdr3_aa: CASSLGGTYEQYF
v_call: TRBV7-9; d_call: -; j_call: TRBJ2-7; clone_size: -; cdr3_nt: TGTGCCAGCAGCGAGGGGACACGATACGAGCAGTACTTC; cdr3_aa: CASSEGTRYEQYF
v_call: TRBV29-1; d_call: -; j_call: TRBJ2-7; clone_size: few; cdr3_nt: TGCAGCGTTGATAAGGGGAACGAGCAGTACTTC; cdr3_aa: CSVDKGNEQYF